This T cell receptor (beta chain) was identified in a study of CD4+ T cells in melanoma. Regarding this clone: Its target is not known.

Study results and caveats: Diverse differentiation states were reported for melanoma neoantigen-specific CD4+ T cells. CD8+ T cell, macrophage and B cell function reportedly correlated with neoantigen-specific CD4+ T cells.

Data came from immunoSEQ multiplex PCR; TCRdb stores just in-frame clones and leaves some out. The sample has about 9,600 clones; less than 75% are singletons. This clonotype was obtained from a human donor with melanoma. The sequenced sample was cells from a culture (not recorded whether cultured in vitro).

CDR3 loop: CASGNGRSSTSEAFF. In DNA, the CDR3 is TGTGCCAGTGGGAACGGTAGATCGAGTACATCTGAAGCTTTCTTT. V and J are TRBV2 and TRBJ1-1, with no clear D. V was shortened by 9 bases and J by 6 bases, with 23 bases between the two germline ends. The CDR3 is 15 residues long. Germline-derived CDR1 and CDR2 are SNHLY and FYNNEI.